Listed here is a single TCR beta chain. Its cognate antigen is unknown. With the read ending 3 residues before the CDR3 end, the germline J gene is used to fill in that end. The CDR3 covers 13 residues. Germline CDR1 is LNHDA and CDR2 is SQIVND (reference sequence). The protocol was immunoSEQ multiplex PCR, while the TCRdb copy is restricted to in-frame clones and leaves out a portion. Here the sample table reports about 32,000 clones. The data were taken from a study of T cells in women clearing cervical HPV infection. Study observations and caveats: Each sample's T-cell count was unknown, possibly confounding richness.

Sequenced material: blood buffy coat. The chain is built from TRBV19 and TRBJ1-1; perhaps TRBD1 as D (5 bases). The TCR sequence derives from a woman between 18 and 69 years old with a cervical HPV16 infection that either progressed to CIN3+ or cleared (not recorded which). The covered CDR3 bases are TGTGCCAGTAGTATAGGGACATCTACCAAT. Its protein product is CASSIGTSTN. The CDR3 in its entirety is CASSIGTSTNAFF.